This T cell receptor beta chain was captured in a study of T cells expressing NK-cell markers. TCRdb re-called the 5' RACE reads, yielding one record per CDR3 amino acid sequence without DNA. This sample's table reports about 160,000 distinct CDR3 sequences. The germline CDR1 and CDR2 sequences are SQVTM and ANQGSEA. CDR3 length: 11 amino acids. Input material: blood T cells: a sorted CD56 or NKG2C T cell subset, CD4+ or CD8+ T cells, or bulk PBMC T cells (not recorded which). The source is a woman aged 18 to 75 in good health. The chain combines TRBV29-1 with TRBJ1-1; TCRdb indicates TRBD1, and absent DNA this call remains unverified. The CDR3 here is CSVVGWGEAFF.